What follows are 26 T cell receptor beta chains derived from one specimen sequenced in a study of OX40 agonist ivuxolimab in advanced cancers. Assay used: immunoSEQ multiplex PCR; TCRdb lists only in-frame clones, some missing. The sample records 67,000 or so clones, 75% to 90% being singletons. This material consisted of CD4+ or CD8+ T cells sorted from blood, taken in a trial of the OX40 agonist ivuxolimab. The receptors come from an adult with an advanced solid tumor such as melanoma, head and neck, liver or kidney cancer.

This clone was observed a single time. The rearrangement uses TRBV11-1 and TRBJ2-1; D unresolved. Trimming took 8 bases from V and 8 from J, leaving 13 bases between them. The CDR3 loop spans 12 amino acids. Looked up from germline, CDR1 is SGHAT and CDR2 is FQDESV (reference sequence). The CDR3 loop reads CASGRPLDEQFF. The DNA of the CDR3 is TGTGCCAGCGGCAGACCCCTCGATGAGCAGTTCTTC. Variable domain in full (rest from reference TRBV11-1 and TRBJ2-1): EAEVAQSPRYKITEKSQAVAFWCDPISGHATLYWYRQILGQGPELLVQFQDESVVDDSQLPKDRFSAERLKGVDSTLKIQPAELGDSAMYLCASGRPLDEQFFGPGTRLTVL.

This chain joins TRBV5-4 and TRBJ1-5; D remains unclear. This CDR3 has 15 residues. CDR1 and CDR2 (germline): SGHNT, YYREEE (reference sequence). The V and J ends lost 1 base and 3 bases respectively, with 11 bases between them. CDR3 amino acids: CASSLSGESNQPQHF. Written as DNA, the CDR3 is TGTGCCAGCAGCTTGAGCGGGGAATCCAATCAGCCCCAGCATTTT.

This clone came up once. V and J are TRBV18 and TRBJ1-5, with D tentatively TRBD1 (6 bases). Looked up from germline, CDR1 is KGHSH and CDR2 is LQKENI. The CDR3 is 14 amino acids. V lost 2 bases, J lost 7 bases, and 12 bases lay in between. The CDR3 DNA follows: TGTGCCAGCTCACCAGAGGGGGGGGCGCAGCCCCAGCATTTT. Its translation: CASSPEGGAQPQHF. Full variable domain (rest looked up from reference TRBV18 and TRBJ1-5): NAGVMQNPRHLVRRRGQEARLRCSPMKGHSHVYWYRQLPEEGLKFMVYLQKENIIDESGMPKERFSAEFPKEGPSILRIQQVVRGDSAAYFCASSPEGGAQPQHFGDGTRLSIL.

The V and J genes are TRBV5-1 and TRBJ2-5, with D possibly TRBD2 on 6 matching bases. CDR1 SGHRS and CDR2 YFSETQ come from the germline V gene. The length of the CDR3 is 15 residues. V shed 3 bases and J shed 5 bases, with 17 bases lying between them. The CDR3 loop reads CASSSLLASEETQYF. CDR3 in DNA: TGCGCCAGCAGCTCCCTTTTGGCTAGCGAGGAGACCCAGTACTTC.

V gene TRBV10-3 combines with J gene TRBJ1-5, with a possible D match to TRBD1 (5 bases). The germline V and J ends were trimmed by 10 bases and 4 bases, with 17 bases remaining between them. Germline V gene sequence: CDR1 ENHRY, CDR2 SYGVKD. This CDR3 is 14 amino acids long. The DNA of the CDR3 is TGTGCCACCGGGGCAGGAGAAAGGAATCAGCCCCAGCATTTT. Translated, it gives CATGAGERNQPQHF.

This clone has a single count. One junction end does not reproduce the germline sequence, and a read error may be involved. This chain links TRBV6-5 with TRBJ2-7; D perhaps matches TRBD1 (6 bases). The germline V gene has CDR1 MNHEY and CDR2 SVGAGI. The CDR3 loop spans 13 amino acids. The CDR3 protein is CASSYSVQGYPFF. In DNA form, the CDR3 reads TGTGCCAGCAGTTACTCGGTCCAGGGGTACCCATTCTTC.

V usage is TRBV28 and J usage is TRBJ1-3; D unresolved. Trimming left V 5 bases short and J 3 bases short, with 14 bases between. Germline CDR1 reads MDHEN; CDR2 reads SYDVKM. The CDR3 runs to 15 residues. The CDR3 protein is CASSPYIGFGNTIYF. CDR3 nucleotides: TGTGCCAGCAGTCCTTATATCGGGTTTGGAAACACCATATATTTT.

CDR3 sequence (DNA): TGTGCCAGCAGTTTTTATCCCGGGACAGGCACCGAAGCTTTCTTT. It yields the protein CASSFYPGTGTEAFF. The chain is built from TRBV6-5 and TRBJ1-1; 8 positions agree with TRBD1. V gave up 4 bases and J gave up 8 bases; unmatched junction bases: 12. CDR3 length: 15 residues. The germline CDR1 and CDR2 sequences are MNHEY and SVGAGI.

The chain uses TRBV10-3 and TRBJ2-7, with D possibly matching TRBD1 (6 bases). CDR1 and CDR2 (germline): ENHRY, SYGVKD. With 3 bases removed from V and 4 bases from J, the gap between germline ends came to 16 bases. This CDR3 region has 15 residues. CDR3 in DNA: TGTGCCATCAGTGATGACAGGTCGTTTCGATACGAGCAGTACTTC. This translates into CAISDDRSFRYEQYF.

V and J are TRBV19 and TRBJ1-2; 8 bases are a match to TRBD1. This CDR3 is built from 14 residues. The germline CDR1 and CDR2 sequences are LNHDA and SQIVND (reference sequence). With V trimmed by 1 base and J by 10 bases, 8 bases remained unmatched. The chain's CDR3 is CASSIVSRDRNYTF. DNA of the CDR3: TGTGCCAGTAGTATAGTCTCTCGGGACAGGAACTACACCTTC. Based on the CDR3 plus reference TRBV19 and TRBJ1-2, the full variable domain is DGGITQSPKYLFRKEGQNVTLSCEQNLNHDAMYWYRQDPGQGLRLIYYSQIVNDFQKGDIAEGYSVSREKKESFPLTVTSAQKNPTAFYLCASSIVSRDRNYTFGSGTRLTVV.

The CDR3 DNA follows: TGTGCCCGAGGACTGGCGAACACCGGGGAGCTGTTTTTT. Residues: CARGLANTGELFF. The genes are TRBV30 and TRBJ2-2; D is perhaps TRBD2 (5 bases). Germline V gene sequence: CDR1 GTSNPN, CDR2 SVGIG (reference sequence). CDR3 size: 13 residues. V shed 8 bases and J shed 0 bases, with 10 bases lying between them.

In regard to this clone: Other DNA sequences in this specimen translate into the identical CDR3. Written as DNA, the CDR3 is TGTGCCAGCAGTCGTGACAGACTGAACACTGAAGCTTTCTTT. Translated: CASSRDRLNTEAFF. This rearrangement joins TRBV6-1 to TRBJ1-1; D might be TRBD1 (5 bases). CDR1 is MNHNS, CDR2 SASEGT, per germline. The CDR3 contains 14 residues. Between the trimmed V and J ends, which lost 5 bases and 0 bases, there was a span of 10 bases.

The V and J genes are TRBV7-6 and TRBJ2-7, with a weak D call TRBD1 (5 bases). CDR3 length: 13 amino acids. Trimming shortened V by 5 bases and J by 3 bases, and 11 bases separated the two germline ends. Germline V gene lookup returns CDR1 SGHVS and CDR2 FNYEAQ. CDR3 in DNA: TGTGCCAGCAGCCAGACAGTCGTCTACGAGCAGTACTTC. Its translation is CASSQTVVYEQYF.

The sample holds a few counts of this clone. V gene TRBV5-1 combines with J gene TRBJ2-5; TRBD1 agrees at 12 bases. Germline CDR1 is SGHRS and CDR2 is YFSETQ. CDR3 size: 16 residues. J gave up 1 base and V 6 bases, and 7 bases lay outside the gene matches. The CDR3 DNA reads as TGCGCCAGCACCAATACGGGACAGGGGGCCCAAGAGACCCAGTACTTC. Translation gives CASTNTGQGAQETQYF.

The chain couples TRBV27 to TRBJ1-5, with a tentative D call TRBD1 (6 bases). Trimming removed 6 bases from V and 1 base from J, with 16 bases in between. This CDR3 region has 16 residues. CDR1 MNHEY and CDR2 SMNVEV come from the germline V gene (reference sequence). The CDR3 bases are TGTGCCAGCAGGCCTGACGGGGGGGCGAGCAATCAGCCCCAGCATTTT. Translation: CASRPDGGASNQPQHF.

The chain carries TRBV10-3 and TRBJ1-3, with 7 bases matching TRBD1. CDR1 is ENHRY, CDR2 SYGVKD, per germline. The CDR3 is 14 amino acids. Trimming cost V 9 bases and J 0 bases; bases outside gene matches: 5. The CDR3 sequence: CAIRGTDSGNTIYF. In nucleotides, the CDR3 is TGTGCCATTAGAGGGACAGACTCTGGAAACACCATATATTTT.

V gene TRBV6-6 combines with J gene TRBJ2-5; D not resolved. The CDR3 is 14 amino acids. V dropped 0 bases and J dropped 5 bases, with 10 bases sitting between them. Germline V CDR1 and CDR2: MNHNY, SVGAGI (reference sequence). CDR3 region: CASSYSRVHETQYF. The DNA of the CDR3 is TGTGCCAGCAGTTACTCACGGGTTCACGAGACCCAGTACTTC.

This CDR3 is CASSAGTGISEQYF. The CDR3 nucleotides read TGTGCCAGCAGTGCCGGGACAGGCATAAGCGAGCAGTACTTC. The rearrangement links TRBV2 to TRBJ2-7; 8 nucleotides line up with TRBD1. Germline values: CDR1 SNHLY, CDR2 FYNNEI. Trimming cost V 4 bases and J 6 bases; bases outside gene matches: 8. This CDR3 comprises 14 residues.

CDR3 nucleotides: TGTGCCTGGGTGAGGTCGGGGGGCTACGAGCAGTACTTC. Protein sequence: CAWVRSGGYEQYF. The chain couples TRBV30 to TRBJ2-7; 7 positions match TRBD2. Unmatched junction bases numbered 7, after V lost 5 bases and J lost 3 bases. The CDR3 is made up of 13 amino acids. In germline, CDR1 is GTSNPN, CDR2 SVGIG (reference sequence).

This chain uses TRBV5-4 with TRBJ2-7, with D possibly called TRBD1 or TRBD2 (6 bases each). The CDR3 has 15 amino acids. V was pared by 0 bases and J by 5 bases, with 15 bases between. Germline CDR1 is SGHNT and CDR2 is YYREEE (reference sequence). CDR3 protein: CASSLEANREDEQYF. The CDR3 DNA reads as TGTGCCAGCAGCTTGGAGGCGAACAGGGAGGACGAGCAGTACTTC. Based on the CDR3 plus reference TRBV5-4 and TRBJ2-7, the full variable domain is ETGVTQSPTHLIKTRGQQVTLRCSSQSGHNTVSWYQQALGQGPQFIFQYYREEENGRGNFPPRFSGLQFPNYSSELNVNALELDDSALYLCASSLEANREDEQYFGPGTRLTVT.

The rearrangement links TRBV28 to TRBJ1-2, with 11 bases that match TRBD1. This CDR3 has 15 amino acids. Germline V gene sequence: CDR1 MDHEN, CDR2 SYDVKM. The J segment lost 3 bases and the V segment lost 5 bases, leaving 5 bases of the junction unmatched. The CDR3 here is CASSPGQGGYYGYTF. CDR3 nucleotides: TGTGCCAGCAGTCCGGGACAGGGGGGGTACTATGGCTACACCTTC.

The rearrangement uses TRBV7-2 and TRBJ1-4; tentative D call: TRBD1 (6 bases). Between the trimmed V and J ends, which lost 0 bases and 4 bases, there was a span of 12 bases. The CDR3 is 16 amino acids. CDR1 is SGHTA and CDR2 is FQGNSA in the germline V gene. The CDR3 spells CASSLAPGVFNEKLFF. CDR3 nucleotide sequence: TGTGCCAGCAGCTTAGCCCCAGGGGTCTTTAATGAAAAACTGTTTTTT.

With regard to this clone: Other DNA variants within this sample encode the same CDR3. DNA of the CDR3: TGTGCCAGCAGTCCCAACTACGAGCAGTACTTC. Its translation is CASSPNYEQYF. The chain joins TRBV6-5 to TRBJ2-7, with no clear D. The CDR3 totals 11 residues. The germline V gene encodes CDR1 MNHEY and CDR2 SVGAGI. With 5 bases removed from V and 3 bases from J, the gap between germline ends came to 5 bases.

This chain joins TRBV4-3 and TRBJ1-2; a possible D gene is TRBD1 (6 bases). Germline V gives CDR1 LGHNA, CDR2 YSLEER. V dropped 6 bases and J dropped 4 bases, with 18 bases sitting between them. This CDR3 has 15 amino acids. The CDR3 DNA reads as TGCGCCAGCAGAAAAGCCATGGACAGAGTCTATGGCTACACCTTC. Amino acids: CASRKAMDRVYGYTF.

The chain couples TRBV27 to TRBJ2-3, with TRBD2 matching 8 bases. V shed 4 bases, J shed 5 bases, and the junction held 8 bases outside the gene matches. Looked up from germline, CDR1 is MNHEY and CDR2 is SMNVEV (reference sequence). The CDR3 totals 15 residues. Here the CDR3 reads CASSSRGAREDTQYF. In nucleotides, the CDR3 is TGTGCCAGCAGTTCGCGGGGGGCCCGGGAAGATACGCAGTATTTT.

This rearrangement joins TRBV5-4 to TRBJ2-2; 12 bases match TRBD2. Trimming took 0 bases from V and 0 from J; bases not matched to a gene: 3. Germline V CDR1 and CDR2: SGHNT, YYREEE (reference sequence). The CDR3 is 18 amino acids. In DNA, the CDR3 is TGTGCCAGCAGCTTGGGACTAGCGGGGGTTACGAACACCGGGGAGCTGTTTTTT. Its translation is CASSLGLAGVTNTGELFF.